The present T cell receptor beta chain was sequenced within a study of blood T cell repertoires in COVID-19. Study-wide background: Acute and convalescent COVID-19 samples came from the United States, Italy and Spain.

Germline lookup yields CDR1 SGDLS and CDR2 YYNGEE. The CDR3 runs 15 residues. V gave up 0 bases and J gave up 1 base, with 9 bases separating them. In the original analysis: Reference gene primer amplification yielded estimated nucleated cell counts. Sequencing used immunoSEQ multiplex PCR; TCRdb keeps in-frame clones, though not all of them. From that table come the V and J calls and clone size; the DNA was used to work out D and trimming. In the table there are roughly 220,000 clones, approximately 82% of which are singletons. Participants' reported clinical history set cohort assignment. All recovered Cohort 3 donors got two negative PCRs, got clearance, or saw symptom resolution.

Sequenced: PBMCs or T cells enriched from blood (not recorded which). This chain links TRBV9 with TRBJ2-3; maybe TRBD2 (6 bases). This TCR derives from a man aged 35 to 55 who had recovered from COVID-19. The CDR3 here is CASSVAAGRTDTQYF. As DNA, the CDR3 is TGTGCCAGCAGCGTAGCTGCGGGACGCACAGATACGCAGTATTTT. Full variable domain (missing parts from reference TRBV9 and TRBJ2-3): DSGVTQTPKHLITATGQRVTLRCSPRSGDLSVYWYQQSLDQGLQFLIQYYNGEERAKGNILERFSAQQFPDLHSELNLSSLELGDSALYFCASSVAAGRTDTQYFGPGTRLTVL.